This TCR beta chain was found in a study of blood T cell repertoires in COVID-19. Study in general: PBMCs, B-cell-depleted T cells, or T cells provided the cDNA or gDNA that made up the material.

Authors' processing steps: From reference gene primer amplification, estimates of nucleated cell counts were derived. Profiling relied on immunoSEQ multiplex PCR, and the TCRdb table lists in-frame clones only, not all of them. V and J calls and clone size are as listed in that table; D and trimming were resolved from the DNA. The sample includes 210,000 or so clones, 75% to 85% of them seen just once. Germline assignment: CDR1 MNHEY and CDR2 SVGEGT. V lost 1 base and J lost 0; bases outside the gene matches: 16. The CDR3 length is 21 residues. A Seattle source enrolled patients during active infection and followed them longitudinally.

The sequenced material came from peripheral blood. The V and J genes are TRBV6-2 or TRBV6-3 and TRBJ1-4; 8 bases are a match to TRBD1. The source is a woman aged 25 to 39 with COVID-19, enrolled during active disease. This chain's CDR3 is CASSYYPWVRQGASTNEKLFF. As DNA, the CDR3 is TGTGCCAGCAGTTACTACCCCTGGGTGAGGCAGGGGGCATCAACTAATGAAAAACTGTTTTTT.